This T cell receptor beta chain was captured by sequencing in a study of CD8 T cell repertoires and HIV-1 epitope variants. V shed 4 bases and J 3 bases; nucleotides not matched to a gene: 7. Germline V gene lookup returns CDR1 LGHNA and CDR2 YNFKEQ. The CDR3 covers 16 residues. Regarding the study as a whole: Only beta chains were identified, marking proliferation to antigen, not function. No clonotypes responded to the TAALDMSHF plasma variant; about five recognized KF9, one HW9.

Details on this clone: Its antigen is unknown.

The repertoire was sequenced with immunoSEQ multiplex PCR; TCRdb's copy has only in-frame clones and lacks some. The sample lists almost 5,500 clones, approximately 61% occurring once. This chain joins TRBV4-2 and TRBJ2-3; 10 nucleotides align to TRBD2. This receptor was identified in a male donor with HIV. Input material: cultured CD8+ T cells derived from PBMCs. The CDR3 DNA is TGTGCCAGCAGCCCCACTAGCGGGAAAGATACAGATACGCAGTATTTT. As protein: CASSPTSGKDTDTQYF.